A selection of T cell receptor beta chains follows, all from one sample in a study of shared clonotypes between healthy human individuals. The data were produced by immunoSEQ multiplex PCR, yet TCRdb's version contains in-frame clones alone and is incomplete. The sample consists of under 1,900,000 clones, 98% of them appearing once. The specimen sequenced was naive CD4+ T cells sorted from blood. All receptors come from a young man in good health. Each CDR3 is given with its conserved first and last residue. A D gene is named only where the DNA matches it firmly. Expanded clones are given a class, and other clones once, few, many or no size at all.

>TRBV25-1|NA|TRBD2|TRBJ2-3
TGTGCCAGCAGTGATTTGTCACTAGCGGGAAAAGATACGCAGTATTTT
CASSDLSLAGKDTQYF
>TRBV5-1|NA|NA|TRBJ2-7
TGCGCCAGCAGCTTCCCTACAGGGCTAACCTCCTACGAGCAGTACTTC
CASSFPTGLTSYEQYF
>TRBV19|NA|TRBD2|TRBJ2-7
TGTGCCAGTAGTAGCCGGGGTAGCGGGAGGAACGAGCAGTACTTC
CASSSRGSGRNEQYF
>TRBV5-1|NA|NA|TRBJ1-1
TGCGCCAGCAGCCCTGGACTGGGGAACACTGAAGCTTTCTTT
CASSPGLGNTEAFF
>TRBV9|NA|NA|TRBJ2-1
TGTGCCAGCAGCTCAACTAATCAGGGGAATGAGCAGTTCTTC
CASSSTNQGNEQFF
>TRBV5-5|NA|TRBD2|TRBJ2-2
TGTGCCAGCAGCTTCTCAAGCGGGGCGAACACCGGGGAGCTGTTTTTT
CASSFSSGANTGELFF
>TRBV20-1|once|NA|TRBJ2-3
TGCAGTGCTAGGCTTGGTAATACGCAGTATTTT
CSARLGNTQYF
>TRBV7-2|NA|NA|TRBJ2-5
TGTGCCAGCAGCCAAATAGCCGCGGAAGAGACCCAGTACTTC
CASSQIAAEETQYF
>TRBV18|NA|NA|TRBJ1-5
TGTGCCAGCTCACCATTAGGTTTACCCCCCTGGGATCAGCCCCAGCATTTT
CASSPLGLPPWDQPQHF
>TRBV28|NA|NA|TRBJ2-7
TGTGCCAGCAGTTTTGGTTTCCTCTCCCCATACGAGCAGTACTTC
CASSFGFLSPYEQYF
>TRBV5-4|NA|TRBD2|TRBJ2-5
TGTGCCAGCAGCTTGGAACGGGGGGGCGGTACCCAGTACTTC
CASSLERGGGTQYF
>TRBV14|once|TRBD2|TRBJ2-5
TGTGCCAGCAGCCGGCAAGGGACTAGTAGAAAGACCCAGTACTTC
CASSRQGTSRKTQYF
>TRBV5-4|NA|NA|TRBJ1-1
TGTGCCAGCAGCATCAGGGTGGGCACTGAAGCTTTCTTT
CASSIRVGTEAFF
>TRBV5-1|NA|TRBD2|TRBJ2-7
TGCGCCAGCAGCCTCGGGACTAGCGGCGCCTACGAGCAGTACTTC
CASSLGTSGAYEQYF
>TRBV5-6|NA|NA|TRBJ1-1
TGTGCCAGCAGCCAAGTGTGGGAGAACACTGAAGCTTTCTTT
CASSQVWENTEAFF
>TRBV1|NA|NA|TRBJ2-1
TGCACCAGCAGCCAAGATCTCGGGCAGCCGGGACTAGGGGTCTACAATGAGCAGTTCTTC
CTSSQDLGQPGLGVYNEQFF
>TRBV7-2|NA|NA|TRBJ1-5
TGTGCCAGCAGCTTTCTATCGGGTCAGCCCCAGCATTTT
CASSFLSGQPQHF
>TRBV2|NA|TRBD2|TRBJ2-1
TGTGCCAGCAGGGGGGTAGCGGGAGGGCCCTCGTTCTTC
CASRGVAGGPSFF
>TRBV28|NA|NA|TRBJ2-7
TGTGCCAGCAGTATGACCTGGTACGAGCAGTACTTC
CASSMTWYEQYF
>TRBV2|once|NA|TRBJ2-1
TGTGCCAGCCGTGGGGGGCCCGGGACAGTTACAAATGAGCAGTTCTTC
CASRGGPGTVTNEQFF
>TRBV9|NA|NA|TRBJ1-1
TGTGCCAGCAGCGGGATTTGGGCTGAAGCTTTCTTT
CASSGIWAEAFF
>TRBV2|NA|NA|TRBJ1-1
TGTGCCAGCAGTGAAGGCTGGACAGAAGTGTTCTCTGAAGCTTTCTTT
CASSEGWTEVFSEAFF
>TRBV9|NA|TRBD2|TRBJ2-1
TGTGCCAGCAGCGTACTAGCGGGAGTAAATGAGCAGTTCTTC
CASSVLAGVNEQFF
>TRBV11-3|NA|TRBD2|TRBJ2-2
TGTGCCAGCAGCTACGGGAGTAGCGGGAGGGCCGGCGGGGAGCTGTTTTTT
CASSYGSSGRAGGELFF
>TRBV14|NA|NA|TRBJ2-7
TGTGCCAGCAGCCAAGATCCCCCCGGTTTCTACGAGCAGTACTTC
CASSQDPPGFYEQYF
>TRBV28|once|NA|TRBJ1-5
TGTGCCAGCAGGGTAGGAAATCAGCCCCAGCATTTT
CASRVGNQPQHF
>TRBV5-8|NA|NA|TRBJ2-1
TGTGCCAGCAGCTTGCCCCCCGGGGAAGTTTTTGTAGATGAGCAGTTCTTC
CASSLPPGEVFVDEQFF
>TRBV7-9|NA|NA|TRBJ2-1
TGTGCCAGCAGCTTAGATGGGATTGGTAATGAGCAGTTCTTC
CASSLDGIGNEQFF
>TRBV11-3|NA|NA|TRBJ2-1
TGTGCCAGCAGCCCGCCGCTTTCCTACAATGAGCAGTTCTTC
CASSPPLSYNEQFF
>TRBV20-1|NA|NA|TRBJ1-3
TGCAGTGCTAGTCAGGGAAACACCATATATTTT
CSASQGNTIYF
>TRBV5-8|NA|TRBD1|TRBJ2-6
TGTGCCAGCAGCTTCCGGGACAGGGCCTCTGGGGCCAACGTCCTGACTTTC
CASSFRDRASGANVLTF
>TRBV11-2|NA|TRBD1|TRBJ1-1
TGTGCCAGCAGCTTTACGACAGGGGCGGACACTGAAGCTTTCTTT
CASSFTTGADTEAFF
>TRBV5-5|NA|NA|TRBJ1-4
TGTGCCAGCAGCCAAAGGCAGGGATTGGAAAAACTGTTTTTT
CASSQRQGLEKLFF
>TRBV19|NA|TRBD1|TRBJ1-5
TGTGCCAGTAGTCTACAGGGGGCTCATCAGCCCCAGCATTTT
CASSLQGAHQPQHF
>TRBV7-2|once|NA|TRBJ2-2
TGTGCCAGCAGCTTCTGGAGGTCCGGGGAGCTGTTTTTT
CASSFWRSGELFF
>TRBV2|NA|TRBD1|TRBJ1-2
TGTGCCAGCAGTATAGGGACAGGCAAAAACTATGGCTACACCTTC
CASSIGTGKNYGYTF
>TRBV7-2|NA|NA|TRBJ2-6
TGTGCCAGCAGCTTATCCAGGGGCACTGGGGCCAACGTCCTGACTTTC
CASSLSRGTGANVLTF
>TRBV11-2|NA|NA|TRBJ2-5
TGTGCCAGCAGCTTTCGTTTACGGACAGAGCTAAAAGAGACCCAGTACTTC
CASSFRLRTELKETQYF
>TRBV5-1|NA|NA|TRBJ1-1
TGCGCCAGCAGCAACCAGCCCGGTGGCACTGAAGCTTTCTTT
CASSNQPGGTEAFF
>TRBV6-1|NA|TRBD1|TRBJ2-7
TGTGCCAGCAGGAAGACAGGGATGGTGAACGAGCAGTACTTC
CASRKTGMVNEQYF
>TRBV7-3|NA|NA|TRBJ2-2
TGTGCCAGCAGCATAGGGAGAGGGACCGGGGAGCTGTTTTTT
CASSIGRGTGELFF
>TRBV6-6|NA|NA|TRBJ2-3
TGTGCCAGCAGTTACGGGGTAGGACCAGATACGCAGTATTTT
CASSYGVGPDTQYF
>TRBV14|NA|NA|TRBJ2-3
TGTGCCAGCAGCCATCAGCAGACATCTAGCACAGATACGCAGTATTTT
CASSHQQTSSTDTQYF
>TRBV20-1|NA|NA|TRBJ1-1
TGCAGTGCTAGAGGGCAGGGGGAAGCTTTCTTT
CSARGQGEAFF
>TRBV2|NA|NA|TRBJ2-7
TGTGCCAGCAGTGATTTGACTTTTGATTACGAGCAGTACTTC
CASSDLTFDYEQYF
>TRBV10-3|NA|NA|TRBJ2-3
TGTGCCATCAGTGAGTCGGAAGAAGATACGCAGTATTTT
CAISESEEDTQYF
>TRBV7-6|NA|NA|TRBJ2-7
TGTGCCAGCAGCTTAGCTGGCACCTACGAGCAGTACTTC
CASSLAGTYEQYF
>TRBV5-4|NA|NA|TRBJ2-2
TGTGCCAGCAGGGGGGGAAACCCGAACACCGGGGAGCTGTTTTTT
CASRGGNPNTGELFF
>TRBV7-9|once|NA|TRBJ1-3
TGTGCCAGCAGCTTTTTAGACAGAGGAAACACCATATATTTT
CASSFLDRGNTIYF
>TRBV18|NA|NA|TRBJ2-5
TGTGCCAGCTCACCAATACAGGGTCCCGAAGAGACCCAGTACTTC
CASSPIQGPEETQYF
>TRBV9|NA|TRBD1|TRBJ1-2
TGTGCCAGCAGCGTAGACAGGGGCCACTATGGCTACACCTTC
CASSVDRGHYGYTF
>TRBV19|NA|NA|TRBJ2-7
TGTGCCAGTAAGGCTTTGGGTGAGCCCCGGGAAATTTGGTTC
CASKALGEPREIWF
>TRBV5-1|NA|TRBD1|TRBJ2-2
TGCGCCAGCAGCTCACGGACAGGGAACACCGGGGAGCTGTTTTTT
CASSSRTGNTGELFF
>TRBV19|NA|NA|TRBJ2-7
TGTGCCAGTAGTTTCGGCTGGGGCTACGAGCAGTACTTC
CASSFGWGYEQYF